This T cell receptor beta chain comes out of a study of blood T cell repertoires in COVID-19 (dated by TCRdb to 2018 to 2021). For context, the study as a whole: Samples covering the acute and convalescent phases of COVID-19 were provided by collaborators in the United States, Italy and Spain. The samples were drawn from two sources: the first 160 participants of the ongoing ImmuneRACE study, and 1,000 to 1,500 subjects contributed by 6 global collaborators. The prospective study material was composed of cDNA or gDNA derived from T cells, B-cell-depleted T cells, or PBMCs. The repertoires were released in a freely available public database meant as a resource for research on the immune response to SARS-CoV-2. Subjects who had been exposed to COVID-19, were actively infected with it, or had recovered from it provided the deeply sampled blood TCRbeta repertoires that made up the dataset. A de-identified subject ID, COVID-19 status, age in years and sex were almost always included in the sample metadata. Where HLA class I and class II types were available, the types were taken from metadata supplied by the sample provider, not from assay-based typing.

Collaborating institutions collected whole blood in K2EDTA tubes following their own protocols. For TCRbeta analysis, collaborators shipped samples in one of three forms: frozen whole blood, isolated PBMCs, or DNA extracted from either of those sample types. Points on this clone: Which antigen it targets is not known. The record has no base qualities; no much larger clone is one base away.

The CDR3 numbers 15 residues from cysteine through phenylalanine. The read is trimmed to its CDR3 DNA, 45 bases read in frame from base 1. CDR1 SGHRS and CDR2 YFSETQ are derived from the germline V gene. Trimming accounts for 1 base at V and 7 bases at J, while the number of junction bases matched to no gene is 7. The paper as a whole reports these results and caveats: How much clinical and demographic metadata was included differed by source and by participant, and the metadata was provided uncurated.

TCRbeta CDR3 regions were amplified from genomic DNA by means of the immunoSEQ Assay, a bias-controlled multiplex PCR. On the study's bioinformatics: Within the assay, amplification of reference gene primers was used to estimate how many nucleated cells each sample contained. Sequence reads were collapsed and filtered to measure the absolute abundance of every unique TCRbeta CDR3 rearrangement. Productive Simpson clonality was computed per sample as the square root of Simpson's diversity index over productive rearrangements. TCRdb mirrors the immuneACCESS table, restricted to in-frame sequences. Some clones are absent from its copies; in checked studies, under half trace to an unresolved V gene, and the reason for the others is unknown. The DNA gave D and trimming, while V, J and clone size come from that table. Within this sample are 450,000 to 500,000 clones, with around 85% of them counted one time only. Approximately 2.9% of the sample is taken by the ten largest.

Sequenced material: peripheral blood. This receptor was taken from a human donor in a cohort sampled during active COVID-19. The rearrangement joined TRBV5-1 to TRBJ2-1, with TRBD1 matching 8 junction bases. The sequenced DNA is TGCGCCAGCAGCTTGCACGGGCAGGGGGCTAATGAGCAGTTCTTC. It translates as CASSLHGQGANEQFF.